This T cell receptor (beta chain) is from a study of cytomegalovirus exposure and HLA in healthy donors. Overall study results and limits: The finding came from a later analysis; first-cohort TCR clusters tended to co-occur in the 90 to 150 validation repertoires.

A note on this clone: Its antigen is still unknown.

Only in-frame clones appear in the TCRdb table, and some are missing; sequencing was by immunoSEQ multiplex PCR. The sample has over 110,000 clones; approximately 84% are singletons. The CDR3 length is 15 residues. Germline trimming cut 5 bases from V and 5 bases from J; bases unmatched to any gene: 9. From germline, CDR1 is SEHNR and CDR2 FQNEAQ (reference sequence). The V gene is TRBV7-9, the J gene TRBJ2-3; 8 bases are shared with TRBD2. The source material was PBMCs. The TCR sequence derives from a woman in her thirties in good health and CMV-seronegative. The chain's CDR3 is CASSPVRGGLDTQYF. As DNA, the CDR3 is TGTGCCAGCAGCCCGGTCCGCGGGGGGCTAGATACGCAGTATTTT.